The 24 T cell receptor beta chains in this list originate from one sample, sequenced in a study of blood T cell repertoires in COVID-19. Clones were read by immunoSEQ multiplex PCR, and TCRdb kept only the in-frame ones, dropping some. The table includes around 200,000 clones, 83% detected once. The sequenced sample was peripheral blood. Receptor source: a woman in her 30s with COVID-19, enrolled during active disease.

The chain's CDR3 is CASSPGLTYGYTF. The DNA for the CDR3 is TGTGCCAGCAGCCCGGGACTGACATATGGCTACACCTTC. This chain connects TRBV5-6 to TRBJ1-2, with D possibly matching TRBD1 (5 bases). Germline lookup yields CDR1 SGHDT and CDR2 YYEEEE. The CDR3 length is 13 residues. With 4 bases removed from V and 5 bases from J, the gap between germline ends came to 12 bases.

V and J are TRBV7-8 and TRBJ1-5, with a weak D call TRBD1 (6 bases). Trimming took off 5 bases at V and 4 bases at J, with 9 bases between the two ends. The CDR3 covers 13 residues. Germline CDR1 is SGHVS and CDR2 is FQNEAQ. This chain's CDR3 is CASSLGQNQPQHF. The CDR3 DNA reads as TGTGCCAGCAGCCTCGGACAGAATCAGCCCCAGCATTTT.

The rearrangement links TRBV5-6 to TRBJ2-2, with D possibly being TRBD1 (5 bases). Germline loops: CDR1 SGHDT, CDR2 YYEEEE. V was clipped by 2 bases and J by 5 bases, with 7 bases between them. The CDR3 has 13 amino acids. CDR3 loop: CASSFQGTGELFF. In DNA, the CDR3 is TGTGCCAGCAGCTTCCAGGGTACCGGGGAGCTGTTTTTT.

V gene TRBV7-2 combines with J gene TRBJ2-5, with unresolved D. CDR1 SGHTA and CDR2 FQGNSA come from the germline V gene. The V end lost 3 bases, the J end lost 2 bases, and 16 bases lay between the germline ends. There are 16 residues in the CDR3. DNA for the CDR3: TGTGCCAGCAGCTTTGTTCCACGGGTCCCTCAAGAGACCCAGTACTTC. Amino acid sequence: CASSFVPRVPQETQYF. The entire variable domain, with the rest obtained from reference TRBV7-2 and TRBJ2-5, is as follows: GAGVSQSPSNKVTEKGKDVELRCDPISGHTALYWYRQSLGQGLEFLIYFQGNSAPDKSGLPSDRFSAERTGGSVSTLTIQRTQQEDSAVYLCASSFVPRVPQETQYFGPGTRLLVL.

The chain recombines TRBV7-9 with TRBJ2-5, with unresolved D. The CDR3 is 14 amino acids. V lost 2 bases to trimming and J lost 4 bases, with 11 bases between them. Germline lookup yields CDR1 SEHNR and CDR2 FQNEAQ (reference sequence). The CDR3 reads CASSLPAVAETQYF. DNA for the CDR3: TGTGCCAGCAGCTTACCCGCAGTGGCAGAGACCCAGTACTTC. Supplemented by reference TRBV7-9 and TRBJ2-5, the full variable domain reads DTGVSQNPRHKITKRGQNVTFRCDPISEHNRLYWYRQTLGQGPEFLTYFQNEAQLEKSRLLSDRFSAERPKGSFSTLEIQRTEQGDSAMYLCASSLPAVAETQYFGPGTRLLVL.

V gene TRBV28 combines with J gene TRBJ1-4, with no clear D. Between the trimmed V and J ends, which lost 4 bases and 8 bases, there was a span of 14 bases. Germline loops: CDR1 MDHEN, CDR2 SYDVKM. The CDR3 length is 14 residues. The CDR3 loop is CASSSPGSGEKLFF. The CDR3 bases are TGTGCCAGCAGTTCCCCAGGATCGGGAGAAAAACTGTTTTTT.

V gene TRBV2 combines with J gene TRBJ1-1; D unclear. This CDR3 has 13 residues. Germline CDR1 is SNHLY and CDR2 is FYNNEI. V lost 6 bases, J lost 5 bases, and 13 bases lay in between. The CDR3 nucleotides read TGTGCCAGCAGCTCGGGTGCGGGGACTGAAGCTTTCTTT. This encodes CASSSGAGTEAFF.

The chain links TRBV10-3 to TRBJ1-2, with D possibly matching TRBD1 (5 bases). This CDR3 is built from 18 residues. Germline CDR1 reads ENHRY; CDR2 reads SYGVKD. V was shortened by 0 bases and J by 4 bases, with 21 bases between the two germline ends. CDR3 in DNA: TGTGCCATCAGTGAGTCTAGCAAGGGGTCCTCTACTTTCTATGGCTACACCTTC. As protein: CAISESSKGSSTFYGYTF.

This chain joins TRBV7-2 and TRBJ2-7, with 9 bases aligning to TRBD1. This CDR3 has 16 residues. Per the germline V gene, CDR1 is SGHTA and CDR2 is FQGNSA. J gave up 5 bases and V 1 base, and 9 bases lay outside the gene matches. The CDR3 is CASSLVGTGISHEQYF. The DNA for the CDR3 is TGTGCCAGCAGCTTAGTGGGGACAGGGATATCCCACGAGCAGTACTTC.

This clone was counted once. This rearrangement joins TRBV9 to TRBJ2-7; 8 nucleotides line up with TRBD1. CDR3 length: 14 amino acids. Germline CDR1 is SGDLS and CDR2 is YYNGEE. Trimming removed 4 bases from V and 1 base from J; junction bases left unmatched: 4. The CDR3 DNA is TGTGCCAGCAGCTCACAGGGGGGATCCTACGAGCAGTACTTC. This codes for CASSSQGGSYEQYF.

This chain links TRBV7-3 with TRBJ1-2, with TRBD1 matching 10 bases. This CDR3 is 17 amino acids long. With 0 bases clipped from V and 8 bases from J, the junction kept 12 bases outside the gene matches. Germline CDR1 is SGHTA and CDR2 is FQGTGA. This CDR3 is CASSLTPSRQGAGGYTF. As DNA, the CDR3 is TGTGCCAGCAGCTTAACCCCTAGCCGACAGGGGGCGGGGGGCTACACCTTC.

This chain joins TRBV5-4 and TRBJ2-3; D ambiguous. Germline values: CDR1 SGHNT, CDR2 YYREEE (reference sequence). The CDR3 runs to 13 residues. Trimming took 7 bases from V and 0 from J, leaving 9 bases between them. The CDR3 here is CASSPESTDTQYF. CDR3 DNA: TGTGCCAGCTCTCCTGAGAGCACAGATACGCAGTATTTT.

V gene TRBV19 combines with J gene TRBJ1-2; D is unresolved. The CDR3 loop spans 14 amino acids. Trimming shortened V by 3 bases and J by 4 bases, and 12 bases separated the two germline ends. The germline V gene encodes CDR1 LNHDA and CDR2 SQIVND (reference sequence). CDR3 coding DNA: TGTGCCAGTAGTATCAAACAGCCCTTCTATGGCTACACCTTC. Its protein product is CASSIKQPFYGYTF.

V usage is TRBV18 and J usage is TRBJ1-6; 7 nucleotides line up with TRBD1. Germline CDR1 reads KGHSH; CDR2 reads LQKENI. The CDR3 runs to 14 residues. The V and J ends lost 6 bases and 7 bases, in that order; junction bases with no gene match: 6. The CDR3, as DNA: TGTGCCAGCTCTTTACAGGGGACCAATTCACCCCTCCACTTT. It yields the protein CASSLQGTNSPLHF. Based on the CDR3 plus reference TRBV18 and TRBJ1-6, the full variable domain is NAGVMQNPRHLVRRRGQEARLRCSPMKGHSHVYWYRQLPEEGLKFMVYLQKENIIDESGMPKERFSAEFPKEGPSILRIQQVVRGDSAAYFCASSLQGTNSPLHFGNGTRLTVT.

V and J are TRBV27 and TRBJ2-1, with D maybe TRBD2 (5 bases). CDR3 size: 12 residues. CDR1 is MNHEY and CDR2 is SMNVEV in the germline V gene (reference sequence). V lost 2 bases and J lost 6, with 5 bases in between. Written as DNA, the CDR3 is TGTGCCAGCAGTTTAGAGGGCAATGAGCAGTTCTTC. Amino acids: CASSLEGNEQFF.

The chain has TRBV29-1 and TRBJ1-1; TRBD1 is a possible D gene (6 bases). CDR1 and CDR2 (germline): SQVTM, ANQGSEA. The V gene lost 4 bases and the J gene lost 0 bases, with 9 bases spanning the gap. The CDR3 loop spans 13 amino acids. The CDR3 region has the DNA TGCAGCGTTGTGAGGGACATGAACACTGAAGCTTTCTTT. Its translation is CSVVRDMNTEAFF.

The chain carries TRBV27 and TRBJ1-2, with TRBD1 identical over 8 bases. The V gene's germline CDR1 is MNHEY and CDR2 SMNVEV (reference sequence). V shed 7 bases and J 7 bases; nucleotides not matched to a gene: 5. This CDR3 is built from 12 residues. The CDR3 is CASKPTGGGYTF. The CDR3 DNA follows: TGTGCCAGCAAACCTACAGGGGGTGGCTACACCTTC.

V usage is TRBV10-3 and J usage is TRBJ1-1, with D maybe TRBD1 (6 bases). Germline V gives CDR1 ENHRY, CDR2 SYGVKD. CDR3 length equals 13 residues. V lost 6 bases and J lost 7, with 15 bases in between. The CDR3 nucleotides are TGTGCCATCAGGGTGACAGGAGGAGGTGAAGCTTTCTTT. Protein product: CAIRVTGGGEAFF.

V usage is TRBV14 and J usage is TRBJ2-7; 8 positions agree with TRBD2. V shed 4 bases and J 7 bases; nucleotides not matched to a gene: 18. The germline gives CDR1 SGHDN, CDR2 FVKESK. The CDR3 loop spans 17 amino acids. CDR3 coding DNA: TGTGCCAGCAGCCCAGGGACTAGACCCCGTGGTGTGGGGGAGCAGTACTTC. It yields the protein CASSPGTRPRGVGEQYF.

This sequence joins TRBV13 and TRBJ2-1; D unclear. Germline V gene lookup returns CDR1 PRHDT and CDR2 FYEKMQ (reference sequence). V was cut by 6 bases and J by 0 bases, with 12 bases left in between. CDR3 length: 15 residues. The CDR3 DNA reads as TGTGCCAGCAGTTCTAGTGAAAGCTCCTACAATGAGCAGTTCTTC. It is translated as CASSSSESSYNEQFF.

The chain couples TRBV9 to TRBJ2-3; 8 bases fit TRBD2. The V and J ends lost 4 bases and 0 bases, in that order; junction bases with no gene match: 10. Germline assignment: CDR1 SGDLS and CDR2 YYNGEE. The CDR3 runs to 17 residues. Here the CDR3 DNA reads TGTGCCAGCAGCAAGGGATGGACTAGCAGAAGCACAGATACGCAGTATTTT. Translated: CASSKGWTSRSTDTQYF.

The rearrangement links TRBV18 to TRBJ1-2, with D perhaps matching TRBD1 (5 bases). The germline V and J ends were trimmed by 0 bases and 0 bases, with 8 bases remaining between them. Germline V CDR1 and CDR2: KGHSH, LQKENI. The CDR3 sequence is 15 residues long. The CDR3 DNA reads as TGTGCCAGCTCACCACCGGGGCGTACTAACTATGGCTACACCTTC. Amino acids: CASSPPGRTNYGYTF.

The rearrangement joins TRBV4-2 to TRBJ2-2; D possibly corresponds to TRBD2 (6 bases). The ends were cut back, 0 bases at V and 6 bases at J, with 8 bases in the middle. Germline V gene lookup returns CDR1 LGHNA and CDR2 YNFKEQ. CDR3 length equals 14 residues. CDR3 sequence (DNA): TGTGCCAGCAGCCAAGAGGAGGGTTCCGGGGAGCTGTTTTTT. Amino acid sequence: CASSQEEGSGELFF.

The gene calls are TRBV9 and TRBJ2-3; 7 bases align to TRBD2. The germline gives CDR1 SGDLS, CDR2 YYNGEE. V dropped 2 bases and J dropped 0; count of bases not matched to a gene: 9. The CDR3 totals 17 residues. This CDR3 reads CASSVGLAVGSTDTQYF. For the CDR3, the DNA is TGTGCCAGCAGCGTCGGGCTAGCGGTCGGGAGCACAGATACGCAGTATTTT.